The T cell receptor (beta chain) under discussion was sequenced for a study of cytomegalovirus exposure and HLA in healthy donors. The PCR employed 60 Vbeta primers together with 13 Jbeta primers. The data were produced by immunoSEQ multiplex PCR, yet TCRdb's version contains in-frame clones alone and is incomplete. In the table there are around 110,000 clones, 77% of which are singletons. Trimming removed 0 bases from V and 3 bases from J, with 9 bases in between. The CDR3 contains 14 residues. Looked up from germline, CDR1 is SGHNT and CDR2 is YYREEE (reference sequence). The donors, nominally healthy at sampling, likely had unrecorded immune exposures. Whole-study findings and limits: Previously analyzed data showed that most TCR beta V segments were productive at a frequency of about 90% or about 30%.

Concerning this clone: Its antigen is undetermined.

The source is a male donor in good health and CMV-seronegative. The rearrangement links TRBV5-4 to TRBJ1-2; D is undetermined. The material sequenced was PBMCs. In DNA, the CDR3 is TGTGCCAGCAGCTTGGACGCAGCGGACTATGGCTACACCTTC. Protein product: CASSLDAADYGYTF.